This T cell receptor (beta chain) was obtained from a study of CD8+ T cells in alopecia areata. The junction had 4 bases not matched to a gene; V was cut back by 5 bases and J by 3 bases. Germline V gene data show CDR1 as SGHTA and CDR2 as FQGNSA. This CDR3 comprises 15 residues. This clone was counted between two and nine times. The antigen is not known. Alopecia areata patients provided lesional scalp punch biopsies and peripheral blood. Separation by sorting yielded CD4+ and CD8+ T cells from PBMCs. Once RNA had been extracted, it was reverse transcribed into cDNA to act as the sequencing template. Method: immunoSEQ multiplex PCR; TCRdb's copy keeps in-frame clones and lacks some. The profile covers roughly 180,000 clones, with around 63% appearing a single time and under 2% taken by the ten largest. Study-wide points: Sequencing of scalp samples also includes resident alphabeta T cells from normal skin. For lesional scalp, especially alopecia totalis/universalis, clonality was higher than in normal scalp.

The chain has TRBV7-2 and TRBJ1-4; TRBD1 agrees at 9 bases. Sample: CD4+ T cells sorted from blood, taken at week 0. This clonotype was sampled from a human donor with alopecia areata. In DNA, the CDR3 is TGTGCCAGCAGCATCAGACAGGGGGCTAATGAAAAACTGTTTTTT. Encoded protein: CASSIRQGANEKLFF.